The rows below give T cell receptor beta chains drawn from one sample of a study of blood T cell repertoires in COVID-19. Only in-frame clones appear in the TCRdb table, and some are missing; sequencing was by immunoSEQ multiplex PCR. Of about 180,000 clones in the sample, approximately 80% were seen once. The sample consisted of PBMCs or T cells enriched from blood (not recorded which). These receptors came from a man aged 60-69 years who had been exposed to COVID-19. CDR3s include the opening cysteine and the closing phenylalanine or tryptophan. A D gene is named only where the DNA matches it firmly. Not all rows give a size; the values are once, few, many and, for expanded clones, a class.

d_call	v_call	j_call	clone_size	cdr3_aa	cdr3_nt
TRBD2	TRBV6-4	TRBJ2-3	-	CASSESSGSSTDTQYF	TGTGCCAGCAGTGAGTCCAGCGGGAGTAGCACAGATACGCAGTATTTT
TRBD1	TRBV29-1	TRBJ1-2	few	CSVDAGGLGGYTF	TGCAGCGTTGACGCAGGGGGCCTTGGTGGCTACACCTTC
-	TRBV21-1	TRBJ1-4	-	CASSNHPHRNEKLFF	TGTGCCAGCAGCAACCACCCCCATCGGAATGAAAAACTGTTTTTT
TRBD1	TRBV30	TRBJ1-6	-	CAGRDRGSYNSPLHF	TGTGCCGGCCGGGACAGGGGCTCCTATAATTCACCCCTCCACTTT
-	TRBV3-1/TRBV3-2	TRBJ2-7	-	CASSPQFTYEQYF	TGTGCCAGCAGCCCCCAGTTCACCTACGAGCAGTACTTC
-	TRBV19	TRBJ2-7	few	CASSWASSYEQYF	TGTGCCAGTAGTTGGGCCAGCTCCTACGAGCAGTACTTC
-	TRBV6-2/TRBV6-3	TRBJ1-5	-	CASSFRQLSNQPQHF	TGTGCCAGCAGTTTTCGACAGCTTAGCAATCAGCCCCAGCATTTT
-	TRBV10-2	TRBJ2-1	-	CASSVTGVGEQFF	TGCGCCAGCAGTGTGACGGGAGTGGGTGAGCAGTTCTTC
TRBD2	TRBV6-4	TRBJ2-3	few	CASSDSSGRTDTQYF	TGTGCCAGCAGTGACTCTAGCGGGAGAACAGATACGCAGTATTTT
-	TRBV7-9	TRBJ2-1	once	CASSILGPYNEQFF	TGTGCCAGCAGCATTTTGGGGCCCTACAATGAGCAGTTCTTC
-	TRBV30	TRBJ2-2	-	CAWSVFPSSGELFF	TGTGCCTGGAGTGTATTCCCCTCCTCCGGGGAGCTGTTTTTT
-	TRBV19	TRBJ1-1	-	CASSIRQGNTEAFF	TGTGCCAGTAGTATCCGTCAGGGGAACACTGAAGCTTTCTTT
-	TRBV19	TRBJ2-1	-	CASSIANYNEQFF	TGTGCCAGTAGTATAGCTAACTACAATGAGCAGTTCTTC
-	TRBV5-1	TRBJ2-1	-	CASSLEGGPGNEQFF	TGCGCCAGCAGCCTGGAGGGGGGGCCGGGCAATGAGCAGTTCTTC
-	TRBV5-3	TRBJ2-1	-	CARRVHSSYNEQFF	TGTGCCAGAAGGGTACACAGCTCGTACAATGAGCAGTTCTTC
TRBD2	TRBV6-5	TRBJ2-5	-	CASRLAGGWETQYF	TGTGCCAGCAGACTAGCGGGAGGCTGGGAGACCCAGTACTTC
TRBD2	TRBV7-2	TRBJ2-3	-	CASSLVMAGGPGDTQYF	TGTGCCAGCAGCTTAGTAATGGCGGGAGGGCCCGGAGATACGCAGTATTTT
TRBD1	TRBV6-4	TRBJ1-6	-	CASRREGQGASSYNSPLHF	TGTGCCAGCCGTCGTGAGGGACAGGGGGCGAGCTCCTATAATTCACCCCTCCACTTT
-	TRBV9	TRBJ1-3	-	CASSPQGGNTIYF	TGTGCCAGCAGCCCACAGGGCGGAAACACCATATATTTT
-	TRBV6-5	TRBJ2-7	many	CASTNTGFSYEQYF	TGTGCCAGCACCAACACAGGGTTCTCCTACGAGCAGTACTTC
TRBD1	TRBV7-9	TRBJ1-1	-	CASRIDRAEAFF	TGTGCCAGCAGGATCGACAGGGCTGAAGCTTTCTTT
TRBD2	TRBV5-1	TRBJ2-7	-	CASSLESSGISYEQYF	TGCGCCAGCAGCTTGGAGTCTAGCGGGATCTCCTACGAGCAGTACTTC
-	TRBV28	TRBJ1-6	few	CASSYSGDRRSPLHF	TGTGCCAGCAGTTACTCGGGAGATCGGCGTTCACCCCTCCACTTT
-	TRBV5-4	TRBJ1-3	-	CASSLGFPGSGNTIYF	TGTGCCAGCAGCTTGGGATTCCCAGGCTCTGGAAACACCATATATTTT
TRBD1	TRBV2	TRBJ1-5	few	CASSGRRQGNQPQHF	TGTGCCAGCAGTGGAAGAAGACAGGGGAATCAGCCCCAGCATTTT
-	TRBV28	TRBJ2-7	-	CATPGGNPYEQYF	TGTGCCACCCCCGGCGGGAACCCCTACGAGCAGTACTTC
TRBD2	TRBV29-1	TRBJ2-4	-	CSVEDRGTRNIQYF	TGCAGCGTTGAAGATCGGGGGACTAGAAACATTCAGTACTTC
-	TRBV16	TRBJ2-1	-	CASSQFRGNNEQFF	TGTGCCAGCAGCCAATTTCGGGGAAACAATGAGCAGTTCTTC
-	TRBV5-4	TRBJ1-6	-	CASSLAQVLNSPLHF	TGTGCCAGCAGCTTGGCGCAGGTCCTTAATTCACCCCTCCACTTT
-	TRBV28	TRBJ1-3	-	CASIQNGNTIYF	TGTGCCAGCATCCAAAATGGAAACACCATATATTTT
-	TRBV19	TRBJ2-1	-	CASGVYNEQFF	TGTGCCAGCGGGGTTTACAATGAGCAGTTCTTC
TRBD2	TRBV30	TRBJ2-5	-	CAWSRASGRETQYF	TGTGCCTGGAGTAGGGCTAGCGGGAGAGAGACCCAGTACTTC
-	TRBV11-2	TRBJ2-7	few	CASSLAERGYEQYF	TGTGCCAGCAGCTTAGCAGAACGGGGCTACGAGCAGTACTTC
-	TRBV3-1/TRBV3-2	TRBJ1-2	-	CASSQLGYGYTF	TGTGCCAGCAGCCAGCTCGGCTATGGCTACACCTTC
-	TRBV11-1	TRBJ2-1	few	CASSTRDSEPYNEQFF	TGTGCCAGCAGCACCCGGGACTCAGAACCCTACAATGAGCAGTTCTTC
-	TRBV13	TRBJ1-2	-	CASSLVTTVNYGYTF	TGTGCCAGCAGCTTAGTCACGACAGTTAACTATGGCTACACCTTC